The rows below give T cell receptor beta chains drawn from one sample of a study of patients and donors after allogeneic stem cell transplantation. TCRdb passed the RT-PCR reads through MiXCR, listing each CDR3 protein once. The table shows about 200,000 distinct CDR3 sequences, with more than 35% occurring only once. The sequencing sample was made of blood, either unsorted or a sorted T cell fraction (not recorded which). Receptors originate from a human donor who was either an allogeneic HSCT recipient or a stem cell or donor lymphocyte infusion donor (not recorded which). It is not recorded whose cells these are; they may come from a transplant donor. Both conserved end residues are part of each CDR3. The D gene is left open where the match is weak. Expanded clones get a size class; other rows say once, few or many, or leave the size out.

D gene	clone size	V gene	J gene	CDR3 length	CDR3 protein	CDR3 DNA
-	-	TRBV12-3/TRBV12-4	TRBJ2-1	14	CASTPTGWRNEQFF	TGTGCCAGCACCCCGACAGGTTGGCGCAATGAGCAGTTCTTC
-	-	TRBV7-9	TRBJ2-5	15	CASSLGTALGETQYF	TGTGCCAGCAGCTTAGGAACAGCCTTGGGCGAGACCCAGTACTTC
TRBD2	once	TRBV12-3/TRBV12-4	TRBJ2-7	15	CASSNREGHIYEQYF	TGTGCCAGCAGTAACCGGGAGGGCCATATCTACGAGCAGTACTTC
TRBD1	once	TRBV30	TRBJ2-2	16	CAYARGTGPNTGELFF	TGTGCCTACGCCCGTGGGACAGGGCCAAACACCGGGGAGCTGTTTTTT
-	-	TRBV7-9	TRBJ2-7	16	CASSLFGRGLAYEQYF	TGTGCCAGCAGCTTATTTGGCAGGGGCCTAGCCTACGAGCAGTACTTC
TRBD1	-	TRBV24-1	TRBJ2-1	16	CATSGTGLSSYNEQFF	TGTGCCACCAGCGGGACAGGCCTGAGCTCCTACAATGAGCAGTTCTTC
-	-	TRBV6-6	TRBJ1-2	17	CASSYGITPNSNYGYTF	TGTGCCAGCAGTTACGGGATTACACCGAACTCTAACTATGGCTACACCTTC
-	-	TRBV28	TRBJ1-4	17	CASSFRDPGPIGEKLFF	TGTGCCAGCAGCTTCCGGGACCCCGGGCCAATTGGTGAAAAACTGTTTTTT
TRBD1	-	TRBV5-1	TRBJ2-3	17	CASSAPTGGEGTDTQYF	TGCGCCAGCAGCGCACCGACAGGGGGCGAGGGCACAGATACGCAGTATTTT
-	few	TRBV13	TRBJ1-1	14	CASSERTLNTEAFF	TGTGCCAGCAGCGAACGCACATTGAACACTGAAGCTTTCTTT
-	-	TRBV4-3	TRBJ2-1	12	CASSQRRNEQFF	TGCGCCAGCAGCCAAAGACGGAATGAGCAGTTCTTC
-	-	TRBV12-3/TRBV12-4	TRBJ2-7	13	CASSLSSVDEQYF	TGTGCCAGCAGTTTGTCTTCGGTCGACGAGCAGTACTTC
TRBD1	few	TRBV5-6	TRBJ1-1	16	CASRLTGGAMNTEAFF	TGTGCCAGCAGATTAACAGGGGGAGCGATGAACACTGAAGCTTTCTTT
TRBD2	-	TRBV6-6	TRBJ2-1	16	CASSTLGLAGYNEQFF	TGTGCCAGCAGTACTCTTGGACTAGCGGGGTACAATGAGCAGTTCTTC
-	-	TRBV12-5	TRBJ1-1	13	CASGLGGGTEAFF	TGTGCTAGTGGTTTGGGAGGGGGCACTGAAGCTTTCTTT
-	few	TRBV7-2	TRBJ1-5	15	CASSLETGTNQPQHF	TGTGCCAGCAGCTTAGAAACAGGGACCAATCAGCCCCAGCATTTT
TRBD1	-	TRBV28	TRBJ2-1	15	CASSPDRRIYNEQFF	TGTGCCAGCAGTCCGGACAGGCGAATCTACAATGAGCAGTTCTTC
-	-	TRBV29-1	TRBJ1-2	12	CSVDPGDYGYTF	TGCAGCGTTGACCCAGGGGACTATGGCTACACCTTC
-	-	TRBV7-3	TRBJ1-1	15	CASSLTAGSKTEAFF	TGTGCCAGCAGCTTAACCGCGGGGAGCAAGACTGAAGCTTTCTTT
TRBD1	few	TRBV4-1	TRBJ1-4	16	CASSQQDRAGVEKLFF	TGCGCCAGCAGCCAACAGGACAGGGCGGGGGTTGAAAAACTGTTTTTT
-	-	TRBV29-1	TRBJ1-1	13	CSGCEPVGTEAFF	TGCAGCGGTTGTGAGCCTGTGGGAACTGAAGCTTTCTTT
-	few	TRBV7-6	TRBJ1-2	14	CASSLADRDYGYTF	TGTGCCAGCAGCTTAGCGGACAGAGACTATGGCTACACCTTC
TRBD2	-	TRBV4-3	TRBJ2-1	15	CASSFTSGLYNEQFF	TGCGCCAGCAGCTTTACTAGCGGCTTATACAATGAGCAGTTCTTC
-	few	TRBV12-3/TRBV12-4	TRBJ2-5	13	CASSFGVRETQYF	TGTGCCAGCAGTTTCGGGGTGCGGGAGACCCAGTACTTC
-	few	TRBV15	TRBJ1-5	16	CATKDGQYYSNQPQHF	TGTGCCACCAAGGACGGCCAATACTATAGCAATCAGCCCCAGCATTTT
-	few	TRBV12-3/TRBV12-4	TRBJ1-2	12	CASSLGTAGYTF	TGTGCCAGCAGTTTAGGGACAGCTGGCTACACCTTC
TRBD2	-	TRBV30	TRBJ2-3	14	CAWTLAGRADTQYF	TGTGCCTGGACTCTAGCGGGGAGGGCAGATACGCAGTATTTT
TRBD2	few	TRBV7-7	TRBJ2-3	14	CASSLSPAGATQYF	TGTGCCAGCAGCTTATCCCCTGCGGGAGCTACGCAGTATTTT
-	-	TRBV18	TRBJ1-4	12	CASSPKGEKLFF	TGTGCCAGCTCACCAAAGGGTGAAAAACTGTTTTTT
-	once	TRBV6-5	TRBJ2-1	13	CASRVAAYNEQFF	TGTGCCAGCAGGGTAGCGGCCTACAATGAGCAGTTCTTC
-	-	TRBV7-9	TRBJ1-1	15	CASSFSLGANTEAFF	TGTGCCAGCAGCTTTTCCTTAGGAGCAAACACTGAAGCTTTCTTT
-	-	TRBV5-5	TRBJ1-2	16	CASSLDGPRPNYGYTF	TGTGCCAGCAGCTTAGATGGGCCTCGACCTAACTATGGCTACACCTTC
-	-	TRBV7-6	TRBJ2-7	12	CASSLEVNEQYF	TGTGCCAGCAGCTTAGAAGTGAACGAGCAGTACTTC
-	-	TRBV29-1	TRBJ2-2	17	CSVGLAERPANTGELFF	TGCAGCGTTGGACTGGCAGAGCGACCTGCGAACACCGGGGAGCTGTTTTTT
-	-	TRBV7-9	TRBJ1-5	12	CASSRGFQPQHF	TGTGCCAGCAGCCGGGGCTTTCAGCCCCAGCATTTT
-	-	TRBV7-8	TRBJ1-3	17	CASSTTPNRVSGNTIYF	TGTGCCAGCAGCACGACCCCGAACAGGGTTTCTGGAAACACCATATATTTT
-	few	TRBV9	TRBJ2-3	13	CASSTSFTDTQYF	TGTGCCAGCAGCACCTCCTTTACAGATACGCAGTATTTT
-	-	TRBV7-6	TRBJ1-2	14	CASSRNMRARGYTF	TGTGCCAGCAGCCGGAATATGAGGGCCCGGGGCTACACCTTC
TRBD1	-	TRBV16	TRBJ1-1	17	CASSQSRVHRGGTEAFF	TGTGCCAGCAGCCAATCGAGGGTCCACAGGGGGGGGACTGAAGCTTTCTTT
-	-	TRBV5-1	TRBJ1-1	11	CASTENREAFF	TGCGCCAGCACGGAAAACAGGGAAGCTTTCTTT
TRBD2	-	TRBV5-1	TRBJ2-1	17	CASSLGLGSGRIYEQFF	TGCGCCAGCAGCTTGGGGCTTGGTAGCGGGAGAATCTATGAGCAGTTCTTC
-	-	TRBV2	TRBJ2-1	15	CASSDISDSYNEQFF	TGTGCCAGCAGTGACATCAGTGATTCCTACAATGAGCAGTTCTTC
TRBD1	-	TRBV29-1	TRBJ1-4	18	CSVKLGQGSSATNEKLFF	TGCAGCGTAAAACTCGGACAGGGGTCGAGTGCAACTAATGAAAAACTGTTTTTT
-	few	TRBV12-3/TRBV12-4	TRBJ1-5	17	CASSTQGGLDSNQPQHF	TGTGCCAGCAGTACCCAAGGGGGTTTGGATAGCAATCAGCCCCAGCATTTT
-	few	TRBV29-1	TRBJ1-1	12	CSVASGNTEAFF	TGCAGCGTTGCCTCGGGGAACACTGAAGCTTTCTTT
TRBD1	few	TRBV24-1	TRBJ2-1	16	CATSDPTGVRGNEQFF	TGTGCCACCAGTGATCCGACAGGGGTTCGCGGCAATGAGCAGTTCTTC
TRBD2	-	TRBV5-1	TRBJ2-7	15	CASSLELADTYEQYF	TGCGCCAGCAGCTTGGAACTAGCGGATACCTACGAGCAGTACTTC
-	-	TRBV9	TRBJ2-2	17	CASSGLRGLSNTGELFF	TGTGCCAGCAGCGGACTCCGGGGGCTATCGAACACCGGGGAGCTGTTTTTT
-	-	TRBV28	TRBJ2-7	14	CASSPVGPSGLQYF	TGTGCCAGCAGTCCCGTGGGACCATCAGGGCTGCAGTACTTC
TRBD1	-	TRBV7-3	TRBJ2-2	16	CASSPPGGAETGELFF	TGTGCCAGCAGCCCCCCAGGGGGCGCGGAAACCGGGGAGCTGTTTTTT
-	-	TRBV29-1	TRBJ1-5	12	CSVTGPNQPQHF	TGCAGCGTTACAGGGCCGAATCAGCCCCAGCATTTT